This record concerns one T cell receptor (beta chain) sequence. The data originate from a study of blood T cell repertoires in COVID-19. Study in general: Some COVID-19 samples were acute and others convalescent; all came from the United States, Italy and Spain. Nucleic acid was either cDNA or gDNA, and it came from T cells, B-cell-depleted T cells, or PBMCs.

This CDR3 comprises 13 residues. Germline V lookup: CDR1 MNHNY, CDR2 SVGAGI (reference sequence). Unmatched junction bases numbered 8, after V lost 5 bases and J lost 8 bases. Per the study methods: Reference gene primer amplification in the assay estimated nucleated cell counts. Data came from immunoSEQ multiplex PCR; TCRdb stores just in-frame clones and leaves some out. That table is the source of V, J and clone size, and D and trimming were worked out from the DNA. This table has about 44,000 clones, roughly 90% appearing once. This rearrangement joins TRBV6-6 to TRBJ1-1; 7 bases align to TRBD1. The TCR comes from an elderly woman in a cohort sampled during active or convalescent COVID-19. Sequencing used peripheral blood. CDR3 coding DNA: TGTGCCAGCAGTACAGGGGCGAGATACGAAGCTTTCTTT. Its translation: CASSTGARYEAFF.